The 19 T cell receptor beta chains given below trace back to one sample, sequenced in a study of prognosis after radiotherapy for stage I lung cancer. TCR beta CDR3 amplification from genomic DNA was performed by two-round multiplex PCR. Individual primers that were specific to each TRBV and TRBJ gene served in first-round PCR. TCRdb redid the calling of the multiplex PCR reads with MiXCR, one entry per CDR3 protein. The sample includes around 26,000 distinct CDR3 sequences, about 30% of them seen just once. The sequencing used PBMCs, collected before or after stereotactic body radiation therapy (not recorded which). These receptors came from a donor at least 50 years old with non-small cell lung cancer.

Points on this clonotype: Just one base apart from a much larger clone, this may be a read error. This chain joins TRBV12-3 or TRBV12-4 and TRBJ2-7, with D possibly being TRBD1 (6 bases). The DNA matches TRBJ2-5 better at its end, which makes the J call doubtful. There are 15 residues in the CDR3. The CDR3 loop reads CASISSQGYQETQYF. The CDR3 region has the DNA TGTGCCAGCATTTCGAGTCAGGGGTACCAAGAGACCCAGTACTTC.

V usage is TRBV9 and J usage is TRBJ2-5; 7 bases map to TRBD2. Germline CDR1 reads SGDLS; CDR2 reads YYNGEE. The V gene end was trimmed by 0 bases and the J gene end by 4 bases; junction bases not matched to a gene: 6. The CDR3 sequence is 15 residues long. The CDR3, as DNA: TGTGCCAGCAGCGTAGAGGCGGGAGAAGGAGAGACCCAGTACTTC. This codes for CASSVEAGEGETQYF. The whole variable domain, remainder taken from reference TRBV9 and TRBJ2-5, is DSGVTQTPKHLITATGQRVTLRCSPRSGDLSVYWYQQSLDQGLQFLIQYYNGEERAKGNILERFSAQQFPDLHSELNLSSLELGDSALYFCASSVEAGEGETQYFGPGTRLLVL.

This clonotype was picked up many times. The CDR3 DNA reads TGTGCCAGCAGTTTATCGGCCAGAAACGAGCAGTACTTC. Amino acid sequence: CASSLSARNEQYF. This chain links TRBV27 with TRBJ2-7; D unclear. From germline, CDR1 is MNHEY and CDR2 SMNVEV (reference sequence). Trimming left V 0 bases short and J 5 bases short, with 8 bases between. The CDR3 extends over 13 amino acids.

The gene calls are TRBV11-2 and TRBJ2-2; D is unresolved. CDR3 size: 14 residues. Germline V gene sequence: CDR1 SGHAT, CDR2 FQNNGV. V was shortened by 0 bases and J by 4 bases, with 6 bases between the two germline ends. CDR3 coding DNA: TGTGCCAGCAGCTTAGATAGGGTCACCGGGGAGCTGTTTTTT. This sequence encodes CASSLDRVTGELFF.

The chain combines TRBV5-1 with TRBJ1-2; no definite D call. Germline assignment: CDR1 SGHRS and CDR2 YFSETQ. The CDR3 length is 16 residues. Trimming shortened V by 0 bases and J by 4 bases, and 16 bases separated the two germline ends. In DNA, the CDR3 is TGCGCCAGCAGCTTGGCCCGGGCAGTGTCGGGCTATGGCTACACCTTC. It yields the protein CASSLARAVSGYGYTF. Filled out from reference TRBV5-1 and TRBJ1-2, the complete variable domain reads KAGVTQTPRYLIKTRGQQVTLSCSPISGHRSVSWYQQTPGQGLQFLFEYFSETQRNKGNFPGRFSGRQFSNSRSEMNVSTLELGDSALYLCASSLARAVSGYGYTFGSGTRLTVV.

This clonotype was seen ten or more times. The chain is built from TRBV5-1 and TRBJ1-4; tentatively, D is TRBD1 (5 bases). V shed 2 bases and J shed 3 bases, with 8 bases lying between them. Germline CDR1 and CDR2: SGHRS and YFSETQ. The CDR3 is made up of 14 amino acids. CDR3 DNA: TGCGCCAGCAGCTTCGGGGGATCTAATGAAAAACTGTTTTTT. This codes for CASSFGGSNEKLFF.

This clonotype has at least ten counts. The V call is TRBV2, the J call TRBJ2-6; D unclear. The CDR3 has 17 residues. CDR1 is SNHLY, CDR2 FYNNEI, per germline. V shed 0 bases and J shed 0 bases, with 9 bases lying between them. The CDR3: CASSEAARNSGANVLTF. CDR3 bases: TGTGCCAGCAGTGAAGCTGCACGGAACTCTGGGGCCAACGTCCTGACTTTC.

This clonotype was counted at least ten times. This rearrangement joins TRBV25-1 to TRBJ2-2; D is perhaps TRBD2 (7 bases). The CDR3 length is 16 residues. Germline V gene sequence: CDR1 MGHDK, CDR2 SYGVNS. Trimming took off 9 bases at V and 4 bases at J, with 21 bases between the two ends. CDR3 protein: CARGGRLGGITGELFF. In DNA, the CDR3 is TGTGCCAGGGGGGGGAGATTAGGGGGGATCACCGGGGAGCTGTTTTTT. The variable domain in full, with the rest retrieved from reference TRBV25-1 and TRBJ2-2, is EADIYQTPRYLVIGTGKKITLECSQTMGHDKMYWYQQDPGMELHLIHYSYGVNSTEKGDLSSESTVSRIRTEHFPLTLESARPSHTSQYLCARGGRLGGITGELFFGEGSRLTVL.

This clonotype was found many times. At one end the junction does not follow the germline gene, possibly because of a read error. The rearrangement uses TRBV7-7 and TRBJ2-1, with 9 positions matching TRBD1. Germline CDR1 and CDR2: SSHAT and FNYEAQ (reference sequence). The CDR3 runs to 14 residues. CDR3 amino acids: CASSSDRGSNEQFF. CDR3 in DNA: TGTGCTAGCAGCTCGGACAGGGGAAGCAATGAGCAGTTCTTC.

J is TRBJ2-1 and V is TRBV4-3; 7 positions match TRBD2. Per germline, CDR1 LGHNA and CDR2 YSLEER. The CDR3 sequence is 14 residues long. Trimming took 1 base from V and 5 from J; bases not matched to a gene: 2. CDR3 DNA: TGCGCCAGCAGCCAAGGACTAGCCAACAATGAGCAGTTCTTC. Translation gives CASSQGLANNEQFF.

In this sample, this clonotype turned up many times. This chain uses TRBV20-1 with TRBJ2-1, with D tentatively TRBD1 (6 bases). The V gene's germline CDR1 is DFQATT and CDR2 SNEGSKA (reference sequence). Trimming pared 6 bases from V and 0 bases from J, leaving 12 bases between. CDR3 length: 14 amino acids. CDR3 in DNA: TGCAGTGCCGGAGAAGGGGGCTCCTACAATGAGCAGTTCTTC. Protein sequence: CSAGEGGSYNEQFF.

In the case of this clonotype: Since the CDR3 does not end with the conserved phenylalanine or tryptophan, this likely comes from a read error. DNA of the CDR3: TGTGCCAGCAGTTTATGGACAGGGGTAAACTATGGCTACACCGTC. Protein sequence: CASSLWTGVNYGYTV. V usage is TRBV28 and J usage is TRBJ1-2, with TRBD1 matching over 8 bases. The germline V gene encodes CDR1 MDHEN and CDR2 SYDVKM. Trimming at V came to 0 bases and at J to 2 bases, leaving 2 bases not matched to a gene. The CDR3 spans 15 residues.

This clonotype has ten or more counts. The V call is TRBV25-1, the J call TRBJ2-1; TRBD1 matches at 9 bases. Unmatched junction bases numbered 11, after V lost 8 bases and J lost 9 bases. This CDR3 has 14 amino acids. Per the germline V gene, CDR1 is MGHDK and CDR2 is SYGVNS. The CDR3 region has the DNA TGTGCCAGCCAGGGGACAGGGCACCGGGGTGAGCAGTTCTTC. Amino acids: CASQGTGHRGEQFF. The entire variable domain, with the rest obtained from reference TRBV25-1 and TRBJ2-1, is as follows: EADIYQTPRYLVIGTGKKITLECSQTMGHDKMYWYQQDPGMELHLIHYSYGVNSTEKGDLSSESTVSRIRTEHFPLTLESARPSHTSQYLCASQGTGHRGEQFFGPGTRLTVL.

This clonotype was seen many times. The chain couples TRBV20-1 to TRBJ2-7, with 12 bases aligning to TRBD2. V trimming: 1 base; J trimming: 6 bases; junction bases outside the gene matches: 4. The CDR3 sequence is 14 residues long. Germline CDR1 reads DFQATT; CDR2 reads SNEGSKA (reference sequence). The CDR3, as DNA: TGCAGTGCTAGAGTGGAACTAGCGGGAGGCGAGCAGTACTTC. Its protein is CSARVELAGGEQYF.

The sample holds many counts of this clonotype. This chain uses TRBV6-5 with TRBJ1-6; D gene uncertain. Looked up from germline, CDR1 is MNHEY and CDR2 is SVGAGI. The CDR3 sequence is 13 residues long. V was pared by 0 bases and J by 8 bases, with 5 bases between. The CDR3 loop reads CASSYSRDSPLHF. As DNA, the CDR3 is TGTGCCAGCAGTTACTCGAGGGATTCACCCCTCCACTTT.

This clonotype was recorded at least ten times. V usage is TRBV20-1 and J usage is TRBJ2-5; D might be TRBD2 (5 bases). Per germline, CDR1 DFQATT and CDR2 SNEGSKA (reference sequence). V was cut by 0 bases and J by 0 bases, with 11 bases left in between. The CDR3 is 15 residues long. This CDR3 is CSARDGGRNQETQYF. The CDR3, as DNA: TGCAGTGCTAGAGATGGAGGACGGAACCAAGAGACCCAGTACTTC.

This clonotype was seen at least ten times. The CDR3 is CASSRGTVEQYF. The CDR3 region has the DNA TGTGCCAGCAGTCGCGGGACAGTCGAGCAGTACTTC. The V call is TRBV12-3 or TRBV12-4, the J call TRBJ2-7; a weak D match, TRBD1 (7 bases). The length of the CDR3 is 12 residues. Trimming cost V 5 bases and J 6 bases, with 11 bases left between them.

This clonotype was picked up many times. This chain joins TRBV7-9 and TRBJ2-5; 9 bases map to TRBD2. Trimming removed 5 bases from V and 3 bases from J; junction bases left unmatched: 7. The CDR3 runs 15 residues. The germline V gene encodes CDR1 SEHNR and CDR2 FQNEAQ (reference sequence). CDR3 coding DNA: TGTGCCAGCAGCCCAGCTAGCGGGGTTAAAGAGACCCAGTACTTC. Protein sequence: CASSPASGVKETQYF.

For this clonotype: This probably arose from a read error, given a far larger clone one base away. V gene TRBV19 combines with J gene TRBJ1-2, with D possibly being TRBD1 (5 bases). V shed 9 bases and J shed 8 bases, with 31 bases lying between them. The germline CDR1 and CDR2 sequences are LNHDA and SQIVND (reference sequence). CDR3 length: 17 amino acids. The CDR3 DNA reads TGTGCCAGCAGCTCCCCGGACACAGAAAGCCAGAGTCGGGGCTACACCTTC. Its translation: CASSSPDTESQSRGYTF. The full variable domain, its missing parts supplied by reference TRBV19 and TRBJ1-2, is DGGITQSPKYLFRKEGQNVTLSCEQNLNHDAMYWYRQDPGQGLRLIYYSQIVNDFQKGDIAEGYSVSREKKESFPLTVTSAQKNPTAFYLCASSSPDTESQSRGYTFGSGTRLTVV.